This entry features one T cell receptor (beta chain) sequence. Its cognate antigen is unknown. The germline V gene encodes CDR1 DFQATT and CDR2 SNEGSKA (reference sequence). V was cut by 6 bases and J by 2 bases, with 14 bases left in between. CDR3 length: 14 amino acids. The sample comes from a study of blood T cells in healthy people across ages. Study outcomes and limitations: Shifts in expanded clonotypes may have been confounded by donor CMV status, which was unknown.

Drawing of peripheral blood yielded roughly 10 milliliters from each donor. Total RNA, at least 5 micrograms per sample, came from PBMCs. PCR was performed a second time for about 7 to 12 cycles using a sample-barcoded 5' primer and a J-beta primer mix. TCRdb passed the 5' RACE reads through MiXCR, listing each CDR3 protein once. Of roughly 2 million distinct CDR3 sequences detected, less than 50% appear once; the ten largest clones hold around 2.1%. The chain joins TRBV20-1 to TRBJ1-5, with unresolved D. The sequence derives from a woman in her 40s in good health. The sample taken for sequencing was blood. This chain's CDR3 is CSAAQDVGNQPQHF. The CDR3 coding sequence is TGCAGTGCGGCTCAGGACGTGGGCAATCAGCCCCAGCATTTT.